This paragraph reports one T cell receptor (beta chain). Its antigen remains unknown. Germline V gives CDR1 LNHDA, CDR2 SQIVND (reference sequence). This CDR3 has 18 amino acids. V lost 4 bases, J lost 0 bases, and 16 bases lay in between. This sample was taken from a study of T cell clonotyping in hematopoietic cell transplantation. Findings and limits, study-wide: After transplant, recipient diversity fell while pathologically expanded clonotypes grew through day 180.

Clones were read by immunoSEQ multiplex PCR, and TCRdb kept only the in-frame ones, dropping some. The sample has 15,000 to 20,000 clones; about nine tenths are singletons. What was sequenced was peripheral blood mononuclear cells. The origin of this receptor is a middle-aged man in good health. Some clones in this sample may be carry-over from other donors' samples. The chain is built from TRBV19 and TRBJ2-6; no firm D call. The chain's CDR3 is CASSTPTQLLSGANVLTF. The CDR3 nucleotides read TGTGCCAGTAGTACCCCTACGCAGCTCCTCTCTGGGGCCAACGTCCTGACTTTC.